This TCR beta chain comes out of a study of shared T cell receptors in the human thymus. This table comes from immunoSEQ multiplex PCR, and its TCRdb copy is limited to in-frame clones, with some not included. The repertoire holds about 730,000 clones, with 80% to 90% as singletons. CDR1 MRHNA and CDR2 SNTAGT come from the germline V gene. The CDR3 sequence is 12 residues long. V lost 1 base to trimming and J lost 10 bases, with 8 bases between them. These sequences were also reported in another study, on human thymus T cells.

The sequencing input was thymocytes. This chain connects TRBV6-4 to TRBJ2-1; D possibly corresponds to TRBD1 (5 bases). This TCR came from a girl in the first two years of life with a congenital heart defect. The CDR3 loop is CASSDWGGEQFF. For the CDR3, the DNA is TGTGCCAGCAGTGACTGGGGCGGAGAGCAGTTCTTC.